The source of this T cell receptor beta chain is a study of beta chain features in type 1 diabetes. Turning to the study itself: Patients and healthy donors were similar in age, gender and cell yields.

Study-level findings and limits: Within the patient group, naive, central memory and Treg TCRB repertoires appeared more similar to each other than within healthy donors. Shortening of TCRB CDR3s, moderate but significant, appeared in all four CD4+ subsets of Type 1 diabetes patients.

The table lists this clone with a few counts. Its target is unknown. This CDR3 spans 14 amino acids. CDR1 is MNHEY and CDR2 is SMNVEV in the germline V gene (reference sequence). Between the trimmed V and J ends, which lost 5 bases and 0 bases, there was a span of 8 bases. The study reverse transcribed the entire isolated RNA, so it sequenced expressed TCRB transcripts. Assay: immunoSEQ multiplex PCR; the TCRdb copy retains only in-frame clones and omits some. The sample contains about 650,000 clones, around 12% of which appear only once. The TCR sequence derives from a man aged 25 to 45 with type 1 diabetes. This chain joins TRBV27 and TRBJ1-5, with a tentative D call TRBD1 (5 bases). Sequencing input: naive CD4+ T cells from blood. The CDR3 sequence: CASSPTDSNQPQHF. CDR3 DNA sequence: TGTGCCAGCAGTCCGACAGATAGCAATCAGCCCCAGCATTTT.